The clone carrying this T cell receptor (beta chain) appeared many times. The target antigen is unknown. MiXCR, applied by TCRdb to the 5' RACE reads, yields one record per CDR3 protein. The data contain approximately 45,000 distinct CDR3 sequences, around 6.1% of them singletons. This specimen belongs to a study of T-cell memory formation after mild COVID-19. Across the study: Largely, TCR clusters stayed within a single donor. Study-wide results and limits: Day 15 to 85 contracting clones showed balanced CD4/CD8; day 15 to 37 expanders favored CD4+.

The TCR was taken from an adult who had mild COVID-19 (a few samples of this study predate the infection). Cell type and time point are not known. The specimen sequenced was PBMCs or a T cell subset sorted from them (not recorded which).

The DNA of the CDR3 is TGTGCCAGCAGTTATCAGGGACGCTATGGCTACACCTTC. This gives the protein CASSYQGRYGYTF. The chain combines TRBV6-2 or TRBV6-3 with TRBJ1-2; tentatively, D is TRBD1 (5 bases). The CDR3 loop spans 13 amino acids. Per germline, CDR1 MNHEY and CDR2 SVGEGT. V dropped 3 bases and J dropped 4 bases, with 9 bases sitting between them.